Listed below are T cell receptor beta chains from one sample, sequenced in a study of T cells in Graves' hyperthyroidism and ophthalmopathy. TCRdb processed the multiplex PCR reads anew with MiXCR; each CDR3 protein has one entry. Found here are about 590,000 distinct CDR3 sequences, around 16% of them singletons; the top ten hold about 7%. Sequencing was done on a sample of blood. The source of these receptors is a woman in her twenties or thirties with Graves' hyperthyroidism. CDR3s include the opening cysteine and the closing phenylalanine or tryptophan. Fields, in order: J gene, clone size, D gene, V gene, CDR3 DNA, CDR3 protein. The D gene is left open where the match is weak. Not every row has a clone size; where given, it reads once, few, many or a size class.

>TRBJ2-7|many|.|TRBV20-1
TGCAGTGCTAGAGCCTCGGCGGGGATCTACGAGCAGTACTTC
CSARASAGIYEQYF
>TRBJ2-5|many|.|TRBV30
TGTGCCTGGAGTAACGACTACCAAGAGACCCAGTACTTC
CAWSNDYQETQYF
>TRBJ1-1|few|TRBD1|TRBV5-1
TGCGCCAGCAGCTTATCCGGGACAGGGGCCCAAAACACTGAAGCTTTCTTT
CASSLSGTGAQNTEAFF
>TRBJ1-1|many|.|TRBV20-1
TGCAGTGCTAGAGACCATTCCTCGTACGGGGGCGCGGCTTTCTTT
CSARDHSSYGGAAFF
>TRBJ2-5|.|.|TRBV24-1
TGTGCCACCAATCGACAACGAGGAGAGACCCAGTACTTC
CATNRQRGETQYF
>TRBJ2-1|.|TRBD2|TRBV2
TGTGCCAGCAGTGTCTGGGCGGGAGGGTACAATGAGCAGTTCTTC
CASSVWAGGYNEQFF
>TRBJ1-5|many|.|TRBV6-2/TRBV6-3
TGTGCCAGCAGTTACGGGGGAACGGGACAGCCCCAGCATTTT
CASSYGGTGQPQHF
>TRBJ2-1|.|.|TRBV18
TGTGCCAGCTCACCACCGGGGGGCACCTACAATGAGCAGTTCTTC
CASSPPGGTYNEQFF
>TRBJ2-1|few|TRBD2|TRBV6-1
TGTGCCAGCAGCAAAGCGGGATCGATCGACAATGAGCAGTTCTTC
CASSKAGSIDNEQFF
>TRBJ1-2|many|TRBD1|TRBV6-1
TGTGCCAGCAGTGAAATCGAGACAGGGGTCGGCTACACCTTC
CASSEIETGVGYTF
>TRBJ2-7|many|.|TRBV7-6
TGTGCCAGCAGCTTAAAAACCGGGATGCTGCAGGGCGAGCAGTACTTC
CASSLKTGMLQGEQYF
>TRBJ1-1|.|.|TRBV7-2
TGTGCCAGCAGCTTAGCGCACAAGGGTGAAGCTTTCTTT
CASSLAHKGEAFF
>TRBJ2-5|.|.|TRBV7-3
TGTGCCAGCAGTAATCGAGGGGGGGGTTGGCAAGAGACCCAGTACTTC
CASSNRGGGWQETQYF
>TRBJ1-6|many|.|TRBV20-1
TGCAGTGCTAGAGATACAGGGTTGTACTCACCCCTCCACTTT
CSARDTGLYSPLHF
>TRBJ2-7|few|.|TRBV25-1
TGTGCCAGCAGTGAAAGCCGTCTGACCTACGAGCAGTACTTC
CASSESRLTYEQYF
>TRBJ2-5|.|TRBD2|TRBV2
TGTGCCAGCAGTGAGGAACTAGCGGGAGAGGGAGAGACCCAGTACTTC
CASSEELAGEGETQYF
>TRBJ2-7|many|.|TRBV2
TGTGCCAGCAGTGAACTACTAGGTCGTGAGCAGTACTTC
CASSELLGREQYF
>TRBJ2-7|many|TRBD2|TRBV5-1
TGCGCCAGCAGCTGGGGACTAGCGGGTCCCTCTAGCGAGCAGTACTTC
CASSWGLAGPSSEQYF
>TRBJ2-1|few|TRBD2|TRBV13
TGTGCCAGCACTTACAGCGGGAGACTGTTCTTC
CASTYSGRLFF
>TRBJ2-2|few|.|TRBV7-9
TGTGCCAGCAGCCTAACCCAGGGGTCCGGGGAGCTGTTTTTT
CASSLTQGSGELFF
>TRBJ2-7|.|TRBD1|TRBV7-2
TGTGCCAGCAGCTTAAGACCGGGACAGGGTTCCAACGAGCAGTACTTC
CASSLRPGQGSNEQYF
>TRBJ1-4|few|.|TRBV7-9
TGTGCCAGCAGTTATAGCCTCCCAGGGGCGGTTAATGAAAAACTGTTTTTT
CASSYSLPGAVNEKLFF
>TRBJ2-3|many|.|TRBV10-3
TGTGCCATCAGTGATGGGGCAGATACGCAGTATTTT
CAISDGADTQYF
>TRBJ2-7|few|TRBD2|TRBV30
TGTGCCTGGAGTGAGGGACTAGCAGACTACGAGCAGTACTTC
CAWSEGLADYEQYF
>TRBJ1-6|few|TRBD1|TRBV7-2
TGTGCCAGCAGCTTGTGGACAGGGTTCAATTCACCCCTCCACTTT
CASSLWTGFNSPLHF
>TRBJ2-7|.|TRBD2|TRBV29-1
TGCAGCGTTTACACAACTAGCGGGACAAACTACGAGCAGTACTTC
CSVYTTSGTNYEQYF
>TRBJ2-7|.|TRBD2|TRBV4-3
TGCGCCAGCAGCCAAGATTTCGGGGCGGGAGTCTACGAGCAGTACTTC
CASSQDFGAGVYEQYF
>TRBJ2-7|many|.|TRBV6-2/TRBV6-3
TGTGCCAGCAGTTACTCGAGGGGTGCCGAATACGAGCAGTACTTC
CASSYSRGAEYEQYF
>TRBJ1-5|few|TRBD1|TRBV6-1
TGTGCCAGCAGCACCAGTGGGGGGACAGGTAATCAGCCCCAGCATTTT
CASSTSGGTGNQPQHF
>TRBJ1-2|.|TRBD1|TRBV9
TGTGCCAGCAGCGGGGGACAGGGCGAACACTATGGCTACACCTTC
CASSGGQGEHYGYTF
>TRBJ1-1|.|.|TRBV27
TGTGCCAGCAGTTTAATCAGGGGTGGCACTGAAGCTTTCTTT
CASSLIRGGTEAFF
>TRBJ2-2|many|.|TRBV3-1
TGTGCCAGCAGCCAAGGCTTCGGGAGGAACACCGGGGAGCTGTTTTTT
CASSQGFGRNTGELFF
>TRBJ2-3|many|.|TRBV12-3/TRBV12-4
TGTGCCAGCAGTCTTCGCGGGATTTACACAGATACGCAGTATTTT
CASSLRGIYTDTQYF
>TRBJ2-7|many|.|TRBV3-1
TGTGCCAGCAGCCAAGGTTACTACGAGCAGTACTTC
CASSQGYYEQYF
>TRBJ2-3|few|.|TRBV10-3
TGTGCCACCAAATGGAATAGCGGCACAGATACGCAGTATTTT
CATKWNSGTDTQYF
>TRBJ2-5|many|TRBD1|TRBV6-2/TRBV6-3
TGTGCCAGCAGTTTTAGACAGGGGAGAGAGACCCAGTACTTC
CASSFRQGRETQYF
>TRBJ2-7|many|TRBD1|TRBV11-3
TGTGCCAGCAGCCAGGACAGGGGCCGGGACTCCTCCTACGAGCAGTACTTC
CASSQDRGRDSSYEQYF